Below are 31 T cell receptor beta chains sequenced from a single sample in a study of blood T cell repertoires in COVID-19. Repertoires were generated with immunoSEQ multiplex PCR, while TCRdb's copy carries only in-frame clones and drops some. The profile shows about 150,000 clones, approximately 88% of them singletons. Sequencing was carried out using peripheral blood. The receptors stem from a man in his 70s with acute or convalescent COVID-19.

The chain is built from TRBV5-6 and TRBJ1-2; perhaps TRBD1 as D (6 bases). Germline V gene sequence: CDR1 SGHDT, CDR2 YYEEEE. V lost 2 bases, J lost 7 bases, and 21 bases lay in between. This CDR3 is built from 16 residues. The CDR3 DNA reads TGTGCCAGCAGCTTACAAGACAGGCCGCGGGCGGGTGGCTACACCTTC. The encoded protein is CASSLQDRPRAGGYTF.

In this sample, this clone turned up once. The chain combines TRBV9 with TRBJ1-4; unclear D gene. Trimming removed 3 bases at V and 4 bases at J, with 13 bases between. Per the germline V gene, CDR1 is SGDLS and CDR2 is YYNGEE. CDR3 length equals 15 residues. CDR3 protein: CASSAGGADNEKLFF. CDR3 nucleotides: TGTGCCAGCAGCGCGGGTGGAGCAGATAATGAAAAACTGTTTTTT.

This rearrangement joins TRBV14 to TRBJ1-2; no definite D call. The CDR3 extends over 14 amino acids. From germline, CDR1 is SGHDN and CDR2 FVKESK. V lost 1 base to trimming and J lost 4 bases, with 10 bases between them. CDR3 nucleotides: TGTGCCAGCAGCCAAGTGGCGGAGGGCTATGGCTACACCTTC. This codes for CASSQVAEGYGYTF.

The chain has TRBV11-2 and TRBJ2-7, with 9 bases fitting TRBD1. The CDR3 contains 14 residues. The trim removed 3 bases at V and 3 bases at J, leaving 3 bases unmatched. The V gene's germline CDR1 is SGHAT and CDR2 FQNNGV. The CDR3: CASSLGTGFYEQYF. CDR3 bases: TGTGCCAGCAGCTTGGGGACAGGGTTCTACGAGCAGTACTTC.

The chain's CDR3 is CSVEDPGSQEKLFF. The CDR3 coding sequence is TGCAGCGTTGAAGATCCGGGGAGTCAGGAAAAACTGTTTTTT. V gene TRBV29-1 combines with J gene TRBJ1-4; D is unclear. The germline CDR1 and CDR2 sequences are SQVTM and ANQGSEA. The CDR3 is 14 residues long. V lost 0 bases and J 8 bases, leaving 13 bases between the germline ends.

The CDR3 bases are TGTGCCACCAGAGGACAGTACTATGGCTACACCTTC. The encoded protein is CATRGQYYGYTF. The chain links TRBV24-1 to TRBJ1-2; TRBD1 is a possible D gene (6 bases). Per germline, CDR1 KGHDR and CDR2 SFDVKD. This CDR3 comprises 12 residues. Trimming removed 7 bases at V and 3 bases at J, with 8 bases between.

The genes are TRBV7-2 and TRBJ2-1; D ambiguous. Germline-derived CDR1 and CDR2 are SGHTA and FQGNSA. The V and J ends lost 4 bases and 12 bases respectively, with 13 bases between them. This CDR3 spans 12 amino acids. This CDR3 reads CASSSGVNRQFF. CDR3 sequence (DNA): TGTGCCAGCAGCTCCGGAGTGAATCGGCAGTTCTTC.

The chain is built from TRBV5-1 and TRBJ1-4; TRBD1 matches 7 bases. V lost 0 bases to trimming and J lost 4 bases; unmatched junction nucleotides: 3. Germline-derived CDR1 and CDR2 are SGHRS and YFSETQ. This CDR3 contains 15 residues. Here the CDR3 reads CASSLGTGDNEKLFF. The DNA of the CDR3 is TGCGCCAGCAGCTTGGGGACAGGAGATAATGAAAAACTGTTTTTT.

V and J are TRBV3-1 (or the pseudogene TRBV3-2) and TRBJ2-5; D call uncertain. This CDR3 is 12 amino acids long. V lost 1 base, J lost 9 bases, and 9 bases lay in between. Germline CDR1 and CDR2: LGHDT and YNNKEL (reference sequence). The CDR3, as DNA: TGTGCCAGCAGCCAAGGTCCCCCGGCCCAGTACTTC. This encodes CASSQGPPAQYF.

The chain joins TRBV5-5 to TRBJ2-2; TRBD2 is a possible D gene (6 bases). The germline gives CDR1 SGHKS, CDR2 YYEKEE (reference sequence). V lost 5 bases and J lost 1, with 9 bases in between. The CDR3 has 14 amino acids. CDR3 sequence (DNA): TGTGCCAGCAGGCGGGACGGGAACACCGGGGAGCTGTTTTTT. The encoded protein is CASRRDGNTGELFF.

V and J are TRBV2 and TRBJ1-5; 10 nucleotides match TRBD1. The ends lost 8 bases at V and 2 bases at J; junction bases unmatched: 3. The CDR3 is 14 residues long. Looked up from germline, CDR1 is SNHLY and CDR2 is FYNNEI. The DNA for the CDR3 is TGTGCCAGCGGGGGGACAGGGGGCAATCAGCCCCAGCATTTT. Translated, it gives CASGGTGGNQPQHF.

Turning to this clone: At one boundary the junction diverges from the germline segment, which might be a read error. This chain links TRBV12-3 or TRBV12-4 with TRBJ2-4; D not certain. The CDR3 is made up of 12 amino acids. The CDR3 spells CASSLAKNIQYF. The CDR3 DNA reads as TGTGCCAGCAGTCTAGCCAAAAACATTCAGTACTTC.

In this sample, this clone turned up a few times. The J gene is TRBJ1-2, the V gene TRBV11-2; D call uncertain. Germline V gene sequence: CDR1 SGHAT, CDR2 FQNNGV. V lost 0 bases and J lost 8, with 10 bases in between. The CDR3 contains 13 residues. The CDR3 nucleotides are TGTGCCAGCAGCTTAGACCCCTCGGGGGGCTACACCTTC. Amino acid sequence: CASSLDPSGGYTF.

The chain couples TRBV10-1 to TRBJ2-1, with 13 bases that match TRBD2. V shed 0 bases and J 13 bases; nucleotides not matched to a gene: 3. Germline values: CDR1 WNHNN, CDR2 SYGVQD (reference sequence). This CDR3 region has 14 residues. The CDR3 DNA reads TGCGCCAGCAGTGAGTCCAGGACTAGCGGGAGTCAGTTCTTC. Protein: CASSESRTSGSQFF.

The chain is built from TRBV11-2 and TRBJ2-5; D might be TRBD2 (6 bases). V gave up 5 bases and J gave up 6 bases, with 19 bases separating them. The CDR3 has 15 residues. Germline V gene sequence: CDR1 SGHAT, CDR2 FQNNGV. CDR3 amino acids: CASSALIAVKQTQYF. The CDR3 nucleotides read TGTGCCAGCAGCGCATTAATAGCGGTTAAGCAGACCCAGTACTTC.

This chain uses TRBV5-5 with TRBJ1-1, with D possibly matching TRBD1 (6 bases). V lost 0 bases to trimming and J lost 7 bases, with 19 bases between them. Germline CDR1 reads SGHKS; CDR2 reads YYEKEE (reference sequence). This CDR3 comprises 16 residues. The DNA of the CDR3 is TGTGCCAGCAGCTTGGGGACAAGACAGGATTTAGGTGAAGCTTTCTTT. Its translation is CASSLGTRQDLGEAFF.

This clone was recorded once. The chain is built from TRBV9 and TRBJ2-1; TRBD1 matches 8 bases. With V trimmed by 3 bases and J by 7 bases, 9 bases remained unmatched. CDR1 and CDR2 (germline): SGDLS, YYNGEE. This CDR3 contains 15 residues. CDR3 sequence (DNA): TGTGCCAGCAGCGGAGTCGGACAGGGATATAATGAGCAGTTCTTC. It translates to CASSGVGQGYNEQFF.

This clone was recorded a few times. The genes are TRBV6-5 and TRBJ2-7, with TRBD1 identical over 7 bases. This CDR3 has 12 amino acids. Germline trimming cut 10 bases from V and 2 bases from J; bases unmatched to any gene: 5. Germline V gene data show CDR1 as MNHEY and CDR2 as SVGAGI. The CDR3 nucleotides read TGTGCCACCAGGACAGGAACCTACGAGCAGTACTTC. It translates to CATRTGTYEQYF.

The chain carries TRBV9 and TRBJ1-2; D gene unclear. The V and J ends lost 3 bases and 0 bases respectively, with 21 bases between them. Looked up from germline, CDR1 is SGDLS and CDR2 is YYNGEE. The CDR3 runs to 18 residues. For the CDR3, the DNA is TGTGCCAGCAGCGAGGAGCTCCAGGAGGACTATCCTAACTATGGCTACACCTTC. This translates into CASSEELQEDYPNYGYTF.

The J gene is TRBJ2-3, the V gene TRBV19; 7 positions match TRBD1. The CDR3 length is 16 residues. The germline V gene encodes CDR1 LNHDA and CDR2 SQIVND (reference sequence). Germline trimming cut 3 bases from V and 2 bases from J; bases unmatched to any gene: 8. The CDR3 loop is CASSIGPDRVTDTQYF. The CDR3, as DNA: TGTGCCAGTAGTATCGGTCCCGACAGGGTCACAGATACGCAGTATTTT.

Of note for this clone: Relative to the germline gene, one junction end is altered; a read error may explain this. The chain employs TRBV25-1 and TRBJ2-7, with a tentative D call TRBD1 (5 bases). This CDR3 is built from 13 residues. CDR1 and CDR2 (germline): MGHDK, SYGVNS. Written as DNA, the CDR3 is TGTGCCAGCAATGAAGCGACAGACTACGAGCAGTACTTC. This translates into CASNEATDYEQYF.

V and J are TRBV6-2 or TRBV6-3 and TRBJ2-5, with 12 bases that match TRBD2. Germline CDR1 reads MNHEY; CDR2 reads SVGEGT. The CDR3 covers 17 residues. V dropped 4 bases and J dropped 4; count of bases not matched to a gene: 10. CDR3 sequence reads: CASSSGLAGSWGETQYF. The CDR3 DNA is TGTGCCAGCAGTTCCGGACTAGCGGGATCATGGGGAGAGACCCAGTACTTC.

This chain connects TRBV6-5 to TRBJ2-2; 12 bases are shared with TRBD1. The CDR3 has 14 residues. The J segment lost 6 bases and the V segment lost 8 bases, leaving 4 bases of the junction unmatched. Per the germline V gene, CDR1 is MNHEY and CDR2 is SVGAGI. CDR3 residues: CASWGQGAAGELFF. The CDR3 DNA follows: TGTGCCAGCTGGGGACAGGGGGCAGCCGGGGAGCTGTTTTTT.

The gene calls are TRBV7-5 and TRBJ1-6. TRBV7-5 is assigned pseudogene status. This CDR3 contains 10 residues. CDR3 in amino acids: CAPSRDPLHF. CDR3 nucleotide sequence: TGTGCCCCTAGCCGGGATCCCCTCCACTTT.

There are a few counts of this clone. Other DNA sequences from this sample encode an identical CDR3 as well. CDR3 nucleotides: TGTGCCAGCAGCTACGGGAGAGCGGGCACCGGGGAGCTGTTTTTT. This encodes CASSYGRAGTGELFF. The genes are TRBV6-5 and TRBJ2-2; D may be TRBD2 (6 bases). Trimming took off 6 bases at V and 4 bases at J, with 15 bases between the two ends. Germline V gives CDR1 MNHEY, CDR2 SVGAGI. CDR3 size: 15 residues.

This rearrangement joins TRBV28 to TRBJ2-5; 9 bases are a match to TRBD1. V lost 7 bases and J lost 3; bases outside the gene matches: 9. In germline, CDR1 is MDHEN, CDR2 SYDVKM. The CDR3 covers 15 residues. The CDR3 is CASNSPGQGKETQYF. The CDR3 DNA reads TGTGCCAGCAACTCCCCGGGACAGGGAAAAGAGACCCAGTACTTC.

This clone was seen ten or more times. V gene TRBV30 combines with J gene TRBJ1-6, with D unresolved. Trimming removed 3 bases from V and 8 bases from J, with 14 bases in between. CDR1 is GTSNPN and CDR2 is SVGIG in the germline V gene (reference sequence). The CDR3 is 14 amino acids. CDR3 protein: CAWRTLGGYSPLHF. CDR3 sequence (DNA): TGTGCCTGGAGAACCCTCGGAGGATATTCACCCCTCCACTTT.

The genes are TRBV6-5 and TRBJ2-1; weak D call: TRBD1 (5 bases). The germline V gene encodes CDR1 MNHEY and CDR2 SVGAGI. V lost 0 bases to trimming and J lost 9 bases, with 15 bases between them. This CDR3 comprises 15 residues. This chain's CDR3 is CASSYSGQGLGEQFF. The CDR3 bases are TGTGCCAGCAGTTACTCTGGGCAGGGCTTAGGTGAGCAGTTCTTC.

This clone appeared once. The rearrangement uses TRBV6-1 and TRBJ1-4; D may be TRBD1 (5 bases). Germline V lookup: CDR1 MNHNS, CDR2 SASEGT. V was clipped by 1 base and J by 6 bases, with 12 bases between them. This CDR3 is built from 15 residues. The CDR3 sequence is CASSEGGTWDEKLFF. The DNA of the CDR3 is TGTGCCAGCAGTGAAGGGGGGACTTGGGATGAAAAACTGTTTTTT.

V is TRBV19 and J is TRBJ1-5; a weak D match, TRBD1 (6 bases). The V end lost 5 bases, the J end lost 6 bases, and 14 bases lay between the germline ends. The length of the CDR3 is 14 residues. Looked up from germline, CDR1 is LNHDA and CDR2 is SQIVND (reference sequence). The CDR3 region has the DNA TGTGCCAGTAGTGCCACAGGGCGTACTCAGCCCCAGCATTTT. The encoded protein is CASSATGRTQPQHF.

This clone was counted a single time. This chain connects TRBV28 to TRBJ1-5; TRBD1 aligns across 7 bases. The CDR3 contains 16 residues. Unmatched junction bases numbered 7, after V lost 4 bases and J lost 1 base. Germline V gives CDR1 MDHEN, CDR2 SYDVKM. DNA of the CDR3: TGTGCCAGCAGTTCATACAGGGGCGCAAGCAATCAGCCCCAGCATTTT. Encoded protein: CASSSYRGASNQPQHF.